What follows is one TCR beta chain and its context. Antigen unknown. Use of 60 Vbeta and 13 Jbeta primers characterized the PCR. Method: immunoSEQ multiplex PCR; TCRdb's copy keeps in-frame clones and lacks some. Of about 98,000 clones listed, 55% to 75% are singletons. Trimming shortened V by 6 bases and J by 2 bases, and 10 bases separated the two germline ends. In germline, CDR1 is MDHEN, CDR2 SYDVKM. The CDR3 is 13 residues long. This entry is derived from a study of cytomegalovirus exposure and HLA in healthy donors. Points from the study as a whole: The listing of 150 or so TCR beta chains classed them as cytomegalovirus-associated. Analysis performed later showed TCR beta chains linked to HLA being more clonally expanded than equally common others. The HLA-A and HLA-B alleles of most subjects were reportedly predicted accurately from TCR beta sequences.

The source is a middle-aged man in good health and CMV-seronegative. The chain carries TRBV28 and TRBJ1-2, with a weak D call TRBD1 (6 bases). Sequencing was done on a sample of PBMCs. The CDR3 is CASSVGQNYGYTF. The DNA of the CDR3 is TGTGCCAGCAGCGTCGGACAGAACTATGGCTACACCTTC.